This T cell receptor (beta chain) was identified in a study of blood T cell repertoires in COVID-19. Study summary: Samples representing acute and convalescent COVID-19 were sourced from the United States, Italy and Spain. PBMCs, B-cell-depleted T cells, or T cells were the source of the cDNA or gDNA that made up the material.

Methods used by the authors: Reference gene primer amplification gave estimated nucleated cell counts. Only in-frame clones appear in the TCRdb table, and some are missing; sequencing was by immunoSEQ multiplex PCR. The DNA was the basis for D and trimming; V, J and clone size are from that table. The sample includes approximately 20,000 clones, roughly nine tenths of them seen just once. V lost 0 bases to trimming and J lost 1 base, with 6 bases between them. CDR3 size: 14 residues. Per the germline V gene, CDR1 is SGHKS and CDR2 is YYEKEE (reference sequence). This clone was counted between two and nine times.

The genes are TRBV5-5 and TRBJ2-3, with D possibly being TRBD2 (6 bases). The sequenced sample was peripheral blood. This sequence originates from a man between 70 and 80 years old with acute or convalescent COVID-19. The CDR3: CASSLGGGTDTQYF. The CDR3 DNA is TGTGCCAGCAGCTTGGGCGGGGGCACAGATACGCAGTATTTT.